Included here is one T cell receptor (beta chain) sequence, with context. The antigen remains undetermined. The data were taken from a study of a mutant IDH1 vaccine in newly diagnosed glioma. Germline lookup yields CDR1 SEHNR and CDR2 FQNEAQ (reference sequence). CDR3 size: 12 residues. The V gene lost 10 bases and the J gene lost 5 bases, with 11 bases spanning the gap. Some clones are missing from TCRdb's copy, which holds only in-frame ones; the method was immunoSEQ multiplex PCR. The top ten clones hold 5.5% of a sample with roughly 39,000 clones, approximately 80% of them seen once. Time point noted: week 5, during vaccination. Every vaccination contained 300 ug of the mutant IDH1 20-mer peptide and was paired with topical imiquimod.

The sequence was obtained from a man aged 40-55 years with glioma. The chain combines TRBV7-9 with TRBJ2-2, with D possibly being TRBD1 (5 bases). This specimen was PBMCs, taken from a glioma patient whose treatment included an IDH1 peptide vaccine. CDR3 DNA sequence: TGTGCCAAAGTCGACAGAACCGGGGAGCTGTTTTTT. It translates to CAKVDRTGELFF.